Reported below is one T cell receptor (beta chain). The antigen remains unidentified. TCRdb's table, derived via immunoSEQ multiplex PCR, lists solely in-frame clones and lacks some. In the table there are 20,000 to 25,000 clones, around nine tenths of which are singletons. The entry originates in a study of T cells in tuberculosis. On the study more broadly: In South Africa, adults with active tuberculosis were compared with IGRA-negative and latently infected IGRA-positive adolescents.

Each donor contributed roughly 92,000 T cells on average, unsorted. The CDR3 is 13 residues long. The V and J ends lost 0 bases and 6 bases respectively, with 9 bases between them. Per the germline V gene, CDR1 is SGHRS and CDR2 is YFSETQ. General study results and limits: GEM motif frequencies gave about 70% accuracy; the GMM repertoire gave about 87%. Active tuberculosis patients had shorter CDR3-alpha; the beta difference was nonsignificant.

The V and J genes are TRBV5-1 and TRBJ1-1; D gene ambiguous. The sample was PBMCs. The receptor's source is a donor between 10 and 35 years old with latent tuberculosis or without tuberculosis infection. Some clones in this sample may be carry-over from other donors' samples. The CDR3 DNA sequence: TGCGCCAGCAGCTTGGTTGGAGAACCTGAAGCTTTCTTT. The encoded protein is CASSLVGEPEAFF.